The rows below give T cell receptor beta chains drawn from one sample of a study of T-cell reconstitution after alpha-beta-depleted transplantation in children. TCRdb fed the PCR reads into MiXCR, producing one record per CDR3 protein. The sample consists of hundreds of thousands of distinct CDR3 sequences, 15% to 20% of them appearing once. The material was PBMCs from the stem cell graft donor, obtained from the stem cell graft. These receptors all stem from a human donor who donated a stem cell graft to a child with acute myeloid leukemia. Each CDR3 is given with its conserved first and last residue. The order of the fields is J gene, CDR3 length, D gene, V gene, clone size, CDR3 DNA, CDR3 protein. A D gene is named only where the DNA matches it firmly. Clone size appears in some rows only: once, few, many, or a class for an expanded clone.

TRBJ2-7 13 . TRBV7-9 . TGTGCCAGCAGCTTCCGACAGTTCTACGAGCAGTACTTC CASSFRQFYEQYF
TRBJ2-2 14 . TRBV4-2 . TGTGCCAGCAGCCCCCGAGGGGTTGACGGGGAGCTGTTTTTT CASSPRGVDGELFF
TRBJ2-5 12 . TRBV5-1 many TGCGCCAGCACGGACAGTCAAGAGACCCAGTACTTC CASTDSQETQYF
TRBJ2-7 14 . TRBV13 . TGTGCCAGCAGTTCCCCAACAAGCTCCTACGAGCAGTACTTC CASSSPTSSYEQYF
TRBJ2-7 13 . TRBV5-5 . TGTGCCAGGAGCGCCGGACTACCCTACGAGCAGTACTTC CARSAGLPYEQYF
TRBJ2-3 12 TRBD1 TRBV25-1 many TGTGCCAGCAGCCCCTCAGGGGGTACGCAGTATTTT CASSPSGGTQYF
TRBJ2-5 15 . TRBV7-2 . TGTGCCAGCAGCGCCTTTGAGGGGGGCTCGGAGACCCAGTACTTC CASSAFEGGSETQYF
TRBJ1-2 17 . TRBV15 . TGTGCCACCAGCCCGAAAAGGGAAGAGGGTTTCCAGTATGGCTACACCTTC CATSPKREEGFQYGYTF
TRBJ1-5 15 . TRBV20-1 many TGCAGTGCTATGGATGAGGCAGTGAGCAATCAGCCCCAGCATTTT CSAMDEAVSNQPQHF
TRBJ2-7 15 TRBD2 TRBV7-2 few TGTGCCAGCAGCCCTAGCGGGGCCTTCTCCTACGAGCAGTACTTC CASSPSGAFSYEQYF
TRBJ2-3 17 . TRBV28 . TGTGCCAGCAGTCCGTCAAGCAAAGGGATTAGCACAGATACGCAGTATTTT CASSPSSKGISTDTQYF
TRBJ2-2 14 . TRBV24-1 . TGTGCCACCAGTGATTATAGGGAGACCGGGGAGCTGTTTTTT CATSDYRETGELFF
TRBJ2-1 12 . TRBV4-1 . TGCGCCAGCAGCCAAGAGCTAACTGAGCAGTTCTTC CASSQELTEQFF
TRBJ2-7 14 . TRBV12-3/TRBV12-4 many TGTGCCAGCTCCCGTTTGGGGGTCGGAAACGAGCAGTACTTC CASSRLGVGNEQYF
TRBJ2-2 12 . TRBV29-1 many TGCAGCGTTGCCAGATCCACCGGGGAGCTGTTTTTT CSVARSTGELFF
TRBJ2-2 15 TRBD1 TRBV5-1 . TGCGCCAGCAGACGACAGGGGGCGATTGTCGGGGAGCTGTTTTTT CASRRQGAIVGELFF
TRBJ1-5 14 . TRBV4-3 few TGCGCCAGCAGCCAAGTCATGAGCAATCAGCCCCAGCATTTT CASSQVMSNQPQHF
TRBJ1-2 10 . TRBV20-1 . TGCAGTGCCCTGGGAGGTGGCTACACCTTC CSALGGGYTF
TRBJ2-7 9 . TRBV21-1 few TGTGCCAGCAGACCGGGCGTCTTCTTC CASRPGVFF
TRBJ1-2 15 . TRBV3-1 . TGTGCCAGCTGCCCCTCCATCCGGGACCCCTATGGCTACACCTTC CASCPSIRDPYGYTF
TRBJ2-2 16 . TRBV21-1 . TGTGCCAGCAGCAAACGACAGGGGGCTGACACCGGGGAGCTGTTTTTT CASSKRQGADTGELFF
TRBJ2-3 15 TRBD2 TRBV12-3/TRBV12-4 . TGTGCCAGCAGTTTTTCTAGCGGGGCTTTGGATACGCAGTATTTT CASSFSSGALDTQYF
TRBJ1-2 12 . TRBV9 . TGTGCCAGCAGCGCCACCATGAATGGCTACACCTTC CASSATMNGYTF
TRBJ2-5 13 . TRBV6-5 few TGTGCCAGCGGTACTTCATTACAAGAGACCCAGTACTTC CASGTSLQETQYF
TRBJ1-4 15 . TRBV20-1 many TGCAGTGCCCTTTCGTCCCCGGGGACGTATGAAAAACTGTTTTTT CSALSSPGTYEKLFF
TRBJ2-7 17 . TRBV24-1 . TGTGCCACCAGTGACTCCGGAGGCAGGGGGAGGTCCTACGAGCAGTACTTC CATSDSGGRGRSYEQYF
TRBJ1-1 15 . TRBV4-3 few TGCGCCAGCAGACGCAACCTCCGGAGGGACACTGAAGCTTTCTTT CASRRNLRRDTEAFF
TRBJ1-1 13 . TRBV10-3 many TGTGCCACCAGTCCGGGGGCGGAAACTGAAGCTTTCTTT CATSPGAETEAFF
TRBJ2-3 14 . TRBV20-1 many TGCAGTGCTCCCGTGCTAGGAGGCACAGATACGCAGTATTTT CSAPVLGGTDTQYF
TRBJ1-2 14 TRBD1 TRBV5-1 few TGCGCCAGCAGCTCGACAGGGTCTAACTATGGCTACACCTTC CASSSTGSNYGYTF
TRBJ2-3 15 . TRBV24-1 . TGTGCCACCGGCGAGACTAGAACTAGAACAGATACGCAGTATTTT CATGETRTRTDTQYF
TRBJ1-4 12 . TRBV20-1 many TGCAGTGCTAGGGGCCGAGAGGAAAAACTGTTTTTT CSARGREEKLFF
TRBJ1-5 14 . TRBV29-1 many TGCAGCGTAGACAGCGAATATAGCAATCAGCCCCAGCATTTT CSVDSEYSNQPQHF
TRBJ2-7 15 . TRBV12-3/TRBV12-4 many TGTGCCAGCAGTTTAGGTGGAGGCCGGGGGTACGAGCAGTACTTC CASSLGGGRGYEQYF
TRBJ2-3 17 TRBD1 TRBV4-3 . TGCGCCAGCAGCCTCGGACAAAGGGACAGGGTCACAGATACGCAGTATTTT CASSLGQRDRVTDTQYF
TRBJ1-2 14 . TRBV7-9 few TGTGCCAGCAGCATAACGGTAGAGGACTATGGCTACACCTTC CASSITVEDYGYTF
TRBJ1-2 17 . TRBV12-3/TRBV12-4 few TGTGCCAGCAGTACCAAAGGGCCGACAGGCGAGAACTATGGCTACACCTTC CASSTKGPTGENYGYTF
TRBJ1-6 14 TRBD1 TRBV12-3/TRBV12-4 many TGTGCCAGCAGACCGACAGGGTTGAATTCACCCCTCCACTTT CASRPTGLNSPLHF
TRBJ2-3 14 TRBD2 TRBV12-3/TRBV12-4 . TGTGCCAGCAGTACGGGGGGGGGTAGAGATACGCAGTATTTT CASSTGGGRDTQYF
TRBJ2-5 14 TRBD2 TRBV20-1 many TGCAGTGCTACTCCGGGACTAGCGTCGGAGACCCAGTACTTC CSATPGLASETQYF
TRBJ1-5 15 . TRBV12-3/TRBV12-4 . TGTGCCAGCAGTAAGGACAGCCTTAGCAATCAGCCCCAGCATTTT CASSKDSLSNQPQHF
TRBJ2-1 15 . TRBV4-3 many TGCGCCAGCAGTGTGGGACCCTATCCCAACAATGAGCAGTTCTTC CASSVGPYPNNEQFF
TRBJ2-1 12 . TRBV20-1 many TGCAGTGCTAGAGGGACTCCGGATGAGCAGTTCTTC CSARGTPDEQFF
TRBJ2-7 13 . TRBV7-9 . TGTGCCAGCAGCTTAGCCTTGAACTACGAGCAGTACTTC CASSLALNYEQYF
TRBJ2-7 16 TRBD1 TRBV5-1 few TGCGCCAGCAGCTTGACCTCGCTGACAGGGAAGGACGAGCAGTACTTC CASSLTSLTGKDEQYF
TRBJ2-7 14 . TRBV20-1 many TGCAGTGCTAGAGGGGAGGGGGGTCAGCGCGAGCAGTACTTC CSARGEGGQREQYF
TRBJ2-3 15 . TRBV12-3/TRBV12-4 . TGTGCCAGCAGTTTGGATGGGGGCGCCTTAGATACGCAGTATTTT CASSLDGGALDTQYF
TRBJ2-1 18 TRBD2 TRBV20-1 . TGCAGTGCTAGAGATTCCCCCCCAGCGGGGGGCTTCAAGAATGAGCAGTTCTTC CSARDSPPAGGFKNEQFF
TRBJ2-3 16 . TRBV27 . TGTGCCAGCAGTTGGGCCCTGGGAGTGAGCACAGATACGCAGTATTTT CASSWALGVSTDTQYF
TRBJ2-2 20 TRBD2 TRBV12-5 few TGTGCTAGTGGTTTGGTCCGAGCGGGGGAGAGTCGAAACAACACCGGGGAGCTGTTTTTT CASGLVRAGESRNNTGELFF
TRBJ1-6 11 . TRBV20-1 many TGCAGTGCTACCTCAGGTTCACCCCTCCACTTT CSATSGSPLHF
TRBJ2-1 16 TRBD2 TRBV20-1 many TGCAGTGCTAGGAACCCCGGGACTAGCTCCTACAATGAGCAGTTCTTC CSARNPGTSSYNEQFF
TRBJ2-5 11 . TRBV29-1 many TGCAGCGTTGAAGTCAGGGAGACCCAGTACTTC CSVEVRETQYF
TRBJ2-7 14 . TRBV7-9 many TGTGCCAGCAGCATCCCGAGGGATCCCTACGAGCAGTACTTC CASSIPRDPYEQYF